Below are 14 T cell receptor beta chains sequenced from a single sample in a study of cytomegalovirus exposure and HLA in healthy donors. Primers included in the PCR were 60 Vbeta and 13 Jbeta primers. Method: immunoSEQ multiplex PCR; TCRdb's copy keeps in-frame clones and lacks some. The sample has about 250,000 clones; under 90% are singletons. The material sequenced was PBMCs. The receptors shown here come from a girl aged 2-10 years in good health and CMV-seronegative.

The chain uses TRBV7-6 and TRBJ1-4, with TRBD1 as a possible D gene (5 bases). The CDR3 is 17 amino acids. Germline-derived CDR1 and CDR2 are SGHVS and FNYEAQ. Trimming took off 4 bases at V and 0 bases at J, with 15 bases between the two ends. The CDR3 here is CASSSRVRGTTNEKLFF. CDR3 sequence (DNA): TGTGCCAGCAGCTCGAGGGTTCGGGGGACAACTAATGAAAAACTGTTTTTT. The full variable domain, with the rest looked up from reference TRBV7-6 and TRBJ1-4, is GAGVSQSPRYKVTKRGQDVALRCDPISGHVSLYWYRQALGQGPEFLTYFNYEAQQDKSGLPNDRFSAERPEGSISTLTIQRTEQRDSAMYRCASSSRVRGTTNEKLFFGSGTQLSVL.

The V and J genes are TRBV11-2 and TRBJ1-5; 8 nucleotides agree with TRBD1. CDR3 length: 16 residues. V lost 5 bases, J lost 3 bases, and 9 bases stayed unmatched. The germline V gene encodes CDR1 SGHAT and CDR2 FQNNGV. The CDR3 nucleotides read TGTGCCAGCAGCCCCGACCCGGGACAGGTCAATCAGCCCCAGCATTTT. It encodes CASSPDPGQVNQPQHF.

CDR3 sequence: CASSLKLADSYNEQFF. CDR3 bases: TGTGCCAGCAGCTTAAAGTTAGCGGACTCCTACAATGAGCAGTTCTTC. The chain combines TRBV7-9 with TRBJ2-1; tentative D call: TRBD2 (6 bases). V was shortened by 2 bases and J by 0 bases, with 11 bases between the two germline ends. CDR3 length: 16 residues. Germline lookup yields CDR1 SEHNR and CDR2 FQNEAQ (reference sequence). The entire variable domain, with the rest obtained from reference TRBV7-9 and TRBJ2-1, is as follows: DTGVSQNPRHKITKRGQNVTFRCDPISEHNRLYWYRQTLGQGPEFLTYFQNEAQLEKSRLLSDRFSAERPKGSFSTLEIQRTEQGDSAMYLCASSLKLADSYNEQFFGPGTRLTVL.

V gene TRBV5-1 combines with J gene TRBJ2-2, with unresolved D. The CDR3 is 16 amino acids. CDR1 is SGHRS, CDR2 YFSETQ, per germline. V lost 0 bases, J lost 4 bases, and 13 bases lay in between. Here the CDR3 DNA reads TGCGCCAGCAGCTTGGACGGAGCCTTTTCCACCGGGGAGCTGTTTTTT. Its protein product is CASSLDGAFSTGELFF.

The DNA of the CDR3 is TGTGCCAGCAGCTTAAACTATCAAGAGACCCAGTACTTC. Translated: CASSLNYQETQYF. The V and J genes are TRBV11-3 and TRBJ2-5; D gene uncertain. Trimming removed 2 bases from V and 2 bases from J, with 6 bases in between. The CDR3 covers 13 residues. Germline lookup yields CDR1 SGHNT and CDR2 YENEEA.

The chain uses TRBV5-1 and TRBJ2-5, with D possibly matching TRBD1 (6 bases). The CDR3 is made up of 15 amino acids. V gave up 0 bases and J gave up 1 base, with 10 bases separating them. Germline CDR1 SGHRS, CDR2 YFSETQ. The CDR3 sequence: CASSLGGTIQETQYF. CDR3 nucleotides: TGCGCCAGCAGCTTGGGAGGGACAATCCAAGAGACCCAGTACTTC.

The rearrangement joins TRBV29-1 to TRBJ2-7; 7 nucleotides line up with TRBD1. The germline gives CDR1 SQVTM, CDR2 ANQGSEA. V lost 0 bases to trimming and J lost 7 bases; unmatched junction nucleotides: 3. The CDR3 sequence is 12 residues long. CDR3 in amino acids: CSVEDLRGEQYF. The DNA of the CDR3 is TGCAGCGTTGAAGACCTCAGGGGGGAGCAGTACTTC.

CDR3 amino acids: CASSSGQAYYNEQFF. The CDR3 coding sequence is TGTGCCAGCAGCTCGGGACAGGCTTACTACAATGAGCAGTTCTTC. The chain recombines TRBV27 with TRBJ2-1, with TRBD1 matching 8 bases. The CDR3 is made up of 15 amino acids. V was clipped by 6 bases and J by 3 bases; unmatched bases: 7. Germline V lookup: CDR1 MNHEY, CDR2 SMNVEV (reference sequence).

The chain joins TRBV30 to TRBJ2-2; 7 bases match TRBD1. Unmatched junction bases numbered 0, after V lost 1 base and J lost 1 base. This CDR3 contains 14 residues. Looked up from germline, CDR1 is GTSNPN and CDR2 is SVGIG (reference sequence). The CDR3 DNA follows: TGTGCCTGGAGTGGGACAGGGAACACCGGGGAGCTGTTTTTT. Encoded protein: CAWSGTGNTGELFF.

The genes are TRBV2 and TRBJ2-5; 10 bases align to TRBD1. V dropped 2 bases and J dropped 4; count of bases not matched to a gene: 4. CDR1 and CDR2 from the germline V gene are SNHLY and FYNNEI. The CDR3 sequence is 15 residues long. The CDR3 spells CASSEPGQGRETQYF. The DNA of the CDR3 is TGTGCCAGCAGTGAACCGGGACAGGGGAGAGAGACCCAGTACTTC.

This sequence joins TRBV9 and TRBJ2-6; D remains ambiguous. The CDR3 consists of 15 residues. CDR1 and CDR2 (germline): SGDLS, YYNGEE. Trimming cost V 3 bases and J 0 bases, with 7 bases left between them. The chain's CDR3 is CASSAVGSGANVLTF. As DNA, the CDR3 is TGTGCCAGCAGCGCCGTCGGCTCTGGGGCCAACGTCCTGACTTTC.

This chain links TRBV19 with TRBJ2-5, with a weak D call TRBD1 (5 bases). V was shortened by 5 bases and J by 0 bases, with 13 bases between the two germline ends. This CDR3 comprises 15 residues. The germline CDR1 and CDR2 sequences are LNHDA and SQIVND (reference sequence). The CDR3 is CASSGAGSNQETQYF. Written as DNA, the CDR3 is TGTGCCAGTAGTGGGGCAGGGTCAAACCAAGAGACCCAGTACTTC.

This chain joins TRBV28 and TRBJ1-5, with TRBD1 matching over 10 bases. The CDR3 spans 15 residues. Germline CDR1 is MDHEN and CDR2 is SYDVKM. Trimming took 3 bases from V and 3 from J; bases not matched to a gene: 2. The CDR3 here is CASSLGQGTNQPQHF. The DNA of the CDR3 is TGTGCCAGCAGTTTGGGACAGGGGACCAATCAGCCCCAGCATTTT.

The rearrangement joins TRBV5-8 to TRBJ1-5; perhaps TRBD1 as D (5 bases). The germline V gene has CDR1 SGHTS and CDR2 YDEGEE. The CDR3 loop spans 17 amino acids. V lost 7 bases, J lost 3 bases, and 23 bases lay in between. The CDR3 DNA sequence: TGTGCCAGCGAACGTAGGCCGGGACTCGCTTTCAATCAGCCCCAGCATTTT. The encoded protein is CASERRPGLAFNQPQHF.